The 17 T cell receptor beta chains below were found in one sample sequenced in a study of cytomegalovirus exposure and HLA in healthy donors. The PCR contained 60 Vbeta and 13 Jbeta primers. Clones were read by immunoSEQ multiplex PCR, and TCRdb kept only the in-frame ones, dropping some. The sample shows approximately 180,000 clones, just over 75% of them seen only once. What was sequenced was PBMCs. These receptors came from a woman aged 55-69 years in good health and CMV-seropositive.

V is TRBV5-6 and J is TRBJ1-5, with D possibly TRBD1 on 5 matching bases. Germline CDR1 and CDR2: SGHDT and YYEEEE. There are 15 residues in the CDR3. The V and J ends lost 4 bases and 4 bases respectively, with 15 bases between them. CDR3 DNA: TGTGCCAGCAGCCAACGGGGGAAGATGAATCAGCCCCAGCATTTT. Its translation: CASSQRGKMNQPQHF.

This clone has a handful of counts. One end of the junction varies from germline; a read error may be responsible. Different DNA sequences within this sample yield the same CDR3. The V call is TRBV7-7, the J call TRBJ2-3; weak D call: TRBD1 (6 bases). This CDR3 has 15 residues. CDR1 is SSHAT and CDR2 is FNYEAQ in the germline V gene (reference sequence). CDR3 protein: CASSSGTGSTDTQYF. CDR3 DNA: TGTGCTAGCAGCTCTGGCACAGGGAGCACAGATACGCAGTATTTT.

The chain is built from TRBV30 and TRBJ2-7, with TRBD1 as a possible D gene (5 bases). This CDR3 is built from 12 residues. Germline CDR1 GTSNPN, CDR2 SVGIG (reference sequence). V dropped 2 bases and J dropped 7 bases, with 12 bases sitting between them. CDR3 region: CAWSKGVGEQYF. The CDR3 region has the DNA TGTGCCTGGAGTAAAGGGGTGGGGGAGCAGTACTTC.

The chain couples TRBV5-1 to TRBJ1-1; a possible D gene is TRBD1 (5 bases). The CDR3 covers 18 residues. V shed 3 bases and J shed 0 bases, with 21 bases lying between them. CDR1 and CDR2 (germline): SGHRS, YFSETQ. This CDR3 is CASSSGLGIGPVNTEAFF. CDR3 in DNA: TGCGCCAGCAGCTCGGGACTTGGTATTGGCCCGGTGAACACTGAAGCTTTCTTT.

This chain joins TRBV7-9 and TRBJ2-7; D remains ambiguous. V dropped 1 base and J dropped 5 bases, with 9 bases sitting between them. Looked up from germline, CDR1 is SEHNR and CDR2 is FQNEAQ (reference sequence). CDR3 length: 13 residues. CDR3 amino acids: CASSLVATHEQYF. CDR3 sequence (DNA): TGTGCCAGCAGCTTAGTGGCAACCCACGAGCAGTACTTC.

The chain couples TRBV29-1 to TRBJ2-7, with a weak D call TRBD1 (6 bases). The germline V gene encodes CDR1 SQVTM and CDR2 ANQGSEA. This CDR3 is built from 13 residues. Deletions cut 3 bases from V and 0 bases from J, with 9 bases between. In DNA form, the CDR3 reads TGCAGCGTTGAGGGGGCTAACTCCTACGAGCAGTACTTC. Its translation: CSVEGANSYEQYF.

CDR3 sequence: CASSSLGTNYEQYF. CDR3 nucleotide sequence: TGTGCCAGCAGCTCCCTAGGGACAAACTACGAGCAGTACTTC. The chain combines TRBV6-5 with TRBJ2-7, with D perhaps matching TRBD1 (6 bases). Trimming pared 6 bases from V and 3 bases from J, leaving 15 bases between. The CDR3 loop spans 14 amino acids. Germline V gene lookup returns CDR1 MNHEY and CDR2 SVGAGI.

The sample holds a few counts of this clone. V is TRBV30 and J is TRBJ1-2; D remains ambiguous. The germline V and J ends were trimmed by 3 bases and 0 bases, with 8 bases remaining between them. CDR3 size: 13 residues. CDR1 and CDR2 from the germline V gene are GTSNPN and SVGIG (reference sequence). The CDR3 coding sequence is TGTGCCTGGAGAACACCCTCTAACTATGGCTACACCTTC. Its protein product is CAWRTPSNYGYTF.

This clone was observed a single time. This chain uses TRBV28 with TRBJ2-1; no firm D call. The CDR3 is 15 residues long. Germline-derived CDR1 and CDR2 are MDHEN and SYDVKM. With 7 bases removed from V and 0 bases from J, the gap between germline ends came to 13 bases. The CDR3 nucleotides are TGTGCCAGCACCACTCGTGTAATCTCCTACAATGAGCAGTTCTTC. This gives the protein CASTTRVISYNEQFF.

This chain connects TRBV27 to TRBJ2-7; 9 bases are shared with TRBD1. Germline V gene sequence: CDR1 MNHEY, CDR2 SMNVEV (reference sequence). The CDR3 has 16 amino acids. After removal of 5 bases from V and 1 base from J, the junction contained 9 bases not matched to a gene. CDR3 coding DNA: TGTGCCAGCAGTACCTACGACAGGGGGAGGTCCTACGAGCAGTACTTC. Its protein is CASSTYDRGRSYEQYF.

The chain combines TRBV4-1 with TRBJ2-7, with TRBD2 matching over 16 bases. Germline CDR1 MGHRA, CDR2 YSYEKL. V was pared by 5 bases and J by 2 bases, with 6 bases of the junction left unmatched. The CDR3 length is 17 residues. For the CDR3, the DNA is TGCGCCAGCAGCACCGGGACTAGCGGGAGGGCGACCTACGAGCAGTACTTC. It codes for CASSTGTSGRATYEQYF.

This chain uses TRBV2 with TRBJ2-7, with TRBD2 as a possible D gene (5 bases). The CDR3 is 14 amino acids. In germline, CDR1 is SNHLY, CDR2 FYNNEI. V was trimmed by 6 bases and J by 2 bases, leaving 14 bases between them. The CDR3 coding sequence is TGTGCCAGCAGCGGCGTGGGGAGAGCCTACGAGCAGTACTTC. Its protein is CASSGVGRAYEQYF.

Of note for this clone: Other DNA sequences in the same sample also yield this CDR3. The CDR3 reads CASSSLAGVSYEQYF. CDR3 DNA sequence: TGTGCCAGCAGCTCGCTAGCGGGAGTCTCCTACGAGCAGTACTTC. The chain is built from TRBV7-2 and TRBJ2-7, with TRBD2 matching 10 bases. Germline-derived CDR1 and CDR2 are SGHTA and FQGNSA. The CDR3 is 15 amino acids. Trimming took 4 bases from V and 0 from J; bases not matched to a gene: 3.

This sequence joins TRBV25-1 and TRBJ2-7; 8 bases fit TRBD1. V shed 6 bases, J shed 6 bases, and the junction held 7 bases outside the gene matches. Looked up from germline, CDR1 is MGHDK and CDR2 is SYGVNS. CDR3 length equals 13 residues. The chain's CDR3 is CASRATGASEQYF. The CDR3 DNA reads as TGTGCCAGCAGAGCGACAGGGGCTAGCGAGCAGTACTTC.

J is TRBJ1-3 and V is TRBV19; tentatively, D is TRBD1 (5 bases). Germline V gene lookup returns CDR1 LNHDA and CDR2 SQIVND (reference sequence). With 3 bases removed from V and 0 bases from J, the gap between germline ends came to 15 bases. The CDR3 contains 17 residues. CDR3 in amino acids: CASSMVGRDHSGNTIYF. The CDR3 bases are TGTGCCAGTAGTATGGTTGGCAGGGATCACTCTGGAAACACCATATATTTT.

The rearrangement links TRBV9 to TRBJ2-3; D is perhaps TRBD1 (6 bases). Looked up from germline, CDR1 is SGDLS and CDR2 is YYNGEE. Trimming took 2 bases from V and 6 from J, leaving 19 bases between them. The CDR3 consists of 16 residues. The CDR3: CASSVQGNSRWDTQYF. In DNA form, the CDR3 reads TGTGCCAGCAGCGTCCAGGGGAACTCACGGTGGGATACGCAGTATTTT.

This rearrangement joins TRBV6-5 to TRBJ2-5, with D maybe TRBD1 (6 bases). The tail of the sequence fits TRBJ2-7 better, so the J call may be wrong. The CDR3 contains 14 residues. Germline CDR1 reads MNHEY; CDR2 reads SVGAGI. The CDR3 DNA is TGTGCCAGCATAGTGGACAGACCCCTTTACGAGCAGTACTTC. Translated: CASIVDRPLYEQYF.